The T cell receptor beta chain described here comes from a study of T cell responses to AZD1222 COVID-19 vaccine. General study findings and limits: White British donors predominated, females outnumbered males, and clonal diversity was possibly underestimated. The study identified only a handful of AZD1222 recipients as seropositive at baseline. Reportedly, nearly half of unique spike TCRs recognized epitopes outside B.1.351/B.1.1.7 mutations.

This CDR3 comprises 15 residues. With 4 bases removed from V and 5 bases from J, the gap between germline ends came to 15 bases. Germline V gives CDR1 KGHSH, CDR2 LQKENI. The method was immunoSEQ multiplex PCR; TCRdb's version includes in-frame clones alone and lacks a portion of them. The sample lists over 200,000 clones, 90% to 95% seen once, with around 1.5% in the top ten. On this clone itself: Its antigen is currently unknown.

This chain uses TRBV18 with TRBJ1-3, with D maybe TRBD1 (5 bases). The clonotype originates from an adult who received the MenACWY meningococcal vaccine as a control. Source: peripheral blood, taken 28 days after the second dose of the MenACWY control vaccine. This CDR3 reads CASSLRLGTRNTIYF. In nucleotides, the CDR3 is TGTGCCAGCTCACTCCGGTTGGGGACCCGAAACACCATATATTTT.